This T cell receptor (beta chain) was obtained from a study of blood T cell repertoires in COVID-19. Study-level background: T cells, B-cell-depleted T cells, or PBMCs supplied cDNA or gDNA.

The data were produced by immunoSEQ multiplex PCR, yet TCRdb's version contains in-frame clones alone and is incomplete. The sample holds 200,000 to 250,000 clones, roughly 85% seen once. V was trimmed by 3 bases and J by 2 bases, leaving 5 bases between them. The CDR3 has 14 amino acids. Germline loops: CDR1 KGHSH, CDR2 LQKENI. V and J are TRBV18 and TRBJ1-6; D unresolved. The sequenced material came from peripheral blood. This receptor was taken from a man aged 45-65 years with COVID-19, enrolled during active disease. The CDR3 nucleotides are TGTGCCAGCTCACCTGGCACCTATAATTCACCCCTCCACTTT. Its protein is CASSPGTYNSPLHF. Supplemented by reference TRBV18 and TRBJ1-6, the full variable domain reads NAGVMQNPRHLVRRRGQEARLRCSPMKGHSHVYWYRQLPEEGLKFMVYLQKENIIDESGMPKERFSAEFPKEGPSILRIQQVVRGDSAAYFCASSPGTYNSPLHFGNGTRLTVT.